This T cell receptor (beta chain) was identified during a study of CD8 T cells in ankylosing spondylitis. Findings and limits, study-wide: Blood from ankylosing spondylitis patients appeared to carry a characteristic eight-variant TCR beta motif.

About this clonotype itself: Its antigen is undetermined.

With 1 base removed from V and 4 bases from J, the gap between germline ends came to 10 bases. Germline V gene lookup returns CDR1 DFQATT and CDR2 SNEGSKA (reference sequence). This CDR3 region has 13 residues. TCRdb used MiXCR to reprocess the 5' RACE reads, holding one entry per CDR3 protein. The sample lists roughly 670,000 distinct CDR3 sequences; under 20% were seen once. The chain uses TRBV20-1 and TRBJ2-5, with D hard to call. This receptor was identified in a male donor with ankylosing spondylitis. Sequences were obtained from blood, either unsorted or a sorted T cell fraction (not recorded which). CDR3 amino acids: CSARVSFRETQYF. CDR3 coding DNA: TGCAGTGCTAGAGTGTCTTTTCGAGAGACCCAGTACTTC.